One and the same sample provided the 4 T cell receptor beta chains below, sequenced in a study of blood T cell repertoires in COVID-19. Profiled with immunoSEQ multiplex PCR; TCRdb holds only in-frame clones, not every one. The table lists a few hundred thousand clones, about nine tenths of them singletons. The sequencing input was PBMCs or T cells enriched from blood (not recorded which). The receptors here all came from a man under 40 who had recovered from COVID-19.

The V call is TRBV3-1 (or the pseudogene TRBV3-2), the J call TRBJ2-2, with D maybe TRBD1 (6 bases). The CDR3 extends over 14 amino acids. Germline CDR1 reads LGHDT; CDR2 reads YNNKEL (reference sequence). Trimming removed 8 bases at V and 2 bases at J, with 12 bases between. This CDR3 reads CASAKGVNTGELFF. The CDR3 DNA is TGTGCCAGCGCAAAGGGGGTAAACACCGGGGAGCTGTTTTTT.

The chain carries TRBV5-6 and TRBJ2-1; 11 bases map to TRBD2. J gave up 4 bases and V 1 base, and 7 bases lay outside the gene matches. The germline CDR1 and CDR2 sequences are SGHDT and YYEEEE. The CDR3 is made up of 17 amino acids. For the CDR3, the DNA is TGTGCCAGCAGCTTGATGGTAGCGGGGGGGTGGTACAATGAGCAGTTCTTC. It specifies CASSLMVAGGWYNEQFF.

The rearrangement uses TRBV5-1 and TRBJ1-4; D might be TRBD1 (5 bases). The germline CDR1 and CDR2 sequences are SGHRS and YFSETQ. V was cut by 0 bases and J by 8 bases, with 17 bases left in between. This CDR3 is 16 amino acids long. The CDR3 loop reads CASSLAPRVGREKLFF. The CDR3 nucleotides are TGCGCCAGCAGCTTGGCACCCAGGGTCGGTCGGGAAAAACTGTTTTTT.

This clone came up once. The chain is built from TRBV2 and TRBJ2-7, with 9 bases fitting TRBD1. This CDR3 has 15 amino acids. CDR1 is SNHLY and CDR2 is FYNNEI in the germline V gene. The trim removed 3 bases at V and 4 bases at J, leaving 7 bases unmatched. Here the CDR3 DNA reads TGTGCCAGCAGTGACGGGGACAGGGCCGGGTACGAGCAGTACTTC. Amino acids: CASSDGDRAGYEQYF.